Detailed here is one TCR beta chain. The sample originates from a study of cytomegalovirus exposure and HLA in healthy donors. The germline V gene has CDR1 SGHKS and CDR2 YYEKEE (reference sequence). The CDR3 has 16 residues. V was cut by 2 bases and J by 1 base, with 16 bases left in between. PCR was performed using 60 Vbeta and 13 Jbeta primers. The protocol was immunoSEQ multiplex PCR, while the TCRdb copy is restricted to in-frame clones and leaves out a portion. The repertoire includes 150,000 to 200,000 clones, over 75% of them detected once, and around 0.21% sits in the top ten. This sequence originates from a girl in the first two years of life in good health and CMV-seronegative. This chain uses TRBV5-5 with TRBJ2-7; tentatively, D is TRBD2 (6 bases). Sequencing used PBMCs. CDR3 in amino acids: CASSFHGGRLSYEQYF. CDR3 coding DNA: TGTGCCAGCAGCTTTCACGGGGGAAGGTTGTCCTACGAGCAGTACTTC.